The present entry profiles one T cell receptor (beta chain) with its context. Its cognate antigen has yet to be identified. One base away there is no much larger clone; base qualities are not given. On a MiSeq, deep resolution sequencing aimed for a depth between 1 in 1 million and 1 in 200,000 T cells, with each clonotype covered 10x on average. TCR beta libraries were generated with the immunoSEQ hsTCRB Kit. Per the source publication's procedure: ImmunoSEQ Data Assistant and ImmunoSEQ Analyzer were used for data analysis, and V, D and J genes were assigned according to IMGT definitions. Clonality, with values ranging from 0 to 1, was calculated as one minus the normalized Shannon entropy of productive rearrangement frequencies. Only overrepresented clonotypes making up at least 0.05% of each patient's repertoire were included in the public clonotype analysis. Around 14 repertoires from age-matched healthy donors, obtained from immuneACCESS, served as clonality controls. TCRdb provides this immuneACCESS table in a form limited to in-frame rearrangements. Some clones are lacking; in checked studies, under half of them reflect an unresolved V gene, and why the rest are absent is not known. The V and J calls and clone size come from that table; D and trimming were worked out from the DNA. The sample profile shows some 50,000 clones; 45% to 70% of them were found once. Just over 20% of the sample comes from the top ten.

The time point label, as the study defines it: less than 30 months on ibrutinib. For TCR beta library preparation, approximately 2 micrograms of genomic DNA were isolated from cryopreserved PBMCs. High-throughput TCR beta sequencing was performed on longitudinal blood samples from CLL patients receiving ibrutinib monotherapy. The patients took part in an open-label, single-center phase 2 trial of ibrutinib monotherapy. This specimen comes from a study of cytotoxic CD8 clonotypes in ibrutinib-treated CLL (dated by TCRdb to 2020 to 2022). Regarding the study in general: The cohort was composed of ten to eleven relapsed/refractory and 15 treatment-naive patients; IGHV unmutated status was identified in roughly 18 patients. Responses were partial in 25 or so patients and complete in 2; after median around 65 months follow-up, about 14 stayed in remission and about twelve progressed. Response samples were obtained after a median of approximately eleven months of treatment, with a range of about 6 to 40 months. On average, each sample had approximately 250,000 productive templates and approximately 89,000 productive rearrangements. Of the 86 people in the trial, roughly 27 had longitudinal samples available. Cryopreserved peripheral blood mononuclear cells were collected before treatment, at response, and at either disease progression or sustained remission. Every remission and progressive disease sample was obtained while ibrutinib was still being received by the patients.

From a lookup of the germline V gene, CDR1 and CDR2 are MDHEN and SYDVKM. V and J lose 3 bases and 4 bases, and a span of 10 bases separates them. The CDR3, cysteine through phenylalanine, is 14 amino acids long. The entry retains the CDR3 DNA only, 42 bases that are in frame from base 1. Points the paper makes about the study in general: An increase in clonality was observed at ibrutinib response, with clonality remaining stable during sustained remission and falling back toward baseline at progression. Baseline clonality exceeded that of age-matched healthy donors and correlated strongly with circulating CD8+ T-cell counts. Sampling times were not matched between sustained-remission and progressing patients, and lymph node repertoires were not studied. Public clonotypes were rare and either contracted or stayed stable during treatment, and the rise in clonality at ibrutinib response reflected the expansion of private clonotypes.

The sequencing here drew on PBMCs, taken after 24 months of ibrutinib treatment. The TCR was taken from a human donor with chronic lymphocytic leukemia. The chain was built from TRBV28 and TRBJ2-1, with TRBD1 perhaps the D gene, on 5 matching bases. DNA sequence: TGTGCCAGCAGTTTGGGGCAGCCATACAATGAGCAGTTCTTC. This encodes CASSLGQPYNEQFF.